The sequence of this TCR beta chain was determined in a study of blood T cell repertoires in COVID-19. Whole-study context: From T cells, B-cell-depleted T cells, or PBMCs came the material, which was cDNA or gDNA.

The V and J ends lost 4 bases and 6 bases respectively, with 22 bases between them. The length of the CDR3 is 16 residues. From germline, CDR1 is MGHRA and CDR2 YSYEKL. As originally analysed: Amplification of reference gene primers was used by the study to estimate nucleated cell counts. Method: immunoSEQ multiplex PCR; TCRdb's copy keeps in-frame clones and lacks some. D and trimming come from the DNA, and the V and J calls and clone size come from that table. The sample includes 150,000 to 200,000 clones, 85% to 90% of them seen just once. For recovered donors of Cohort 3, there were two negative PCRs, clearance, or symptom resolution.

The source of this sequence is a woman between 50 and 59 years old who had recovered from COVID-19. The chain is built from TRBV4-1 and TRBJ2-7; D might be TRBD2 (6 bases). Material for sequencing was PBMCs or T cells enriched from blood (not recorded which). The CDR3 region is CASSPRGGSPLGEQYF. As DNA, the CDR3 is TGCGCCAGCAGCCCGCGGGGAGGATCACCCCTAGGCGAGCAGTACTTC.